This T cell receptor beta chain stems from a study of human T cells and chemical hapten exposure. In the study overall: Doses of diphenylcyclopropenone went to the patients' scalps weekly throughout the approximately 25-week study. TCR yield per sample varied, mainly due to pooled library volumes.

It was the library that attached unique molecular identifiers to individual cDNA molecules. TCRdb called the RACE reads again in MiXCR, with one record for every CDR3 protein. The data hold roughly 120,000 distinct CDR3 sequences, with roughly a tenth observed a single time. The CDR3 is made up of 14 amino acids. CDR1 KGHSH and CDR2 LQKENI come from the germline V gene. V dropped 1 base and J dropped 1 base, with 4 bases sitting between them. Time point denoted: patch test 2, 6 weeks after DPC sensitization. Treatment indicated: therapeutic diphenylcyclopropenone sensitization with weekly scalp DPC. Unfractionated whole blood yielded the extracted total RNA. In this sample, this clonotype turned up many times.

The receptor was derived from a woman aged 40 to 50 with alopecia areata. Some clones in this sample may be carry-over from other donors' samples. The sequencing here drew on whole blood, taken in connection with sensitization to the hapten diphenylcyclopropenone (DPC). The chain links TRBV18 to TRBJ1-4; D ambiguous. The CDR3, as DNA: TGTGCCAGCTCACCACAGGGAACTAATGAAAAACTGTTTTTT. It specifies CASSPQGTNEKLFF.